This T cell receptor beta chain was retrieved from a study of blood T cell repertoires in COVID-19. Study summary: Material from acute and convalescent COVID-19 was sourced from the United States, Italy and Spain. From T cells, B-cell-depleted T cells, or PBMCs came the material, which was cDNA or gDNA.

This clone was seen a single time. Cohort assignment relied on participant-reported clinical history. Among Cohort 3 donors, those recovered had two negative PCRs, clearance, or symptom resolution. The assay was immunoSEQ multiplex PCR, and TCRdb's table has in-frame clones only and misses some. The data show 200,000 to 250,000 clones, with about 85% seen just once and approximately 18% held by the top ten. With 10 bases removed from V and 8 bases from J, the gap between germline ends came to 17 bases. Germline V lookup: CDR1 MNHEY, CDR2 SMNVEV (reference sequence). The CDR3 sequence is 12 residues long.

The genes are TRBV27 and TRBJ1-2; a weak D match, TRBD1 (5 bases). Material for sequencing was PBMCs or T cells enriched from blood (not recorded which). The TCR originated in a man aged 35-49 years who had recovered from COVID-19. CDR3 DNA sequence: TGTGCCACCCGGGGGGAGGTACACGGCTACACCTTC. Protein sequence: CATRGEVHGYTF.